This TCR beta chain was recovered during a study of blood T cell repertoires in COVID-19. Study-wide context: COVID-19 samples collected from the United States, Italy and Spain covered acute and convalescent phases. T cells, B-cell-depleted T cells, or PBMCs supplied cDNA or gDNA.

The CDR3 runs to 11 residues. V was shortened by 10 bases and J by 5 bases, with 9 bases between the two germline ends. Sequencing used immunoSEQ multiplex PCR; TCRdb keeps in-frame clones, though not all of them. The sample has about 390,000 clones, 87% seen once. Input material: peripheral blood. The V and J genes are TRBV12-3 or TRBV12-4 and TRBJ2-1; tentatively, D is TRBD1 (6 bases). The receptor was isolated from a woman aged 60-75 years with COVID-19, enrolled during active disease. The CDR3 DNA is TGTGCCACCCAGGGGAACAATGAGCAGTTCTTC. Encoded protein: CATQGNNEQFF.